This T cell receptor (beta chain) was sequenced during a study of response to subunit inactivated influenza vaccine (dated by TCRdb to the late 2010s). In terms of the full investigation: Deep quantitative T cell receptor repertoire profiling was used in the study to track responses to a trivalent subunit inactivated influenza vaccine.

Library generation was performed with RT-PCR. Sequencer: Illumina HiSeq 2500. TCRdb reworked the public reads: Q25 trimming with fastp, MiXCR clone assembly, productive beta chains retained. For every CDR3 protein sequence, its rows merge into one entry that carries the most common genes and DNA. The sample table contains approximately 520,000 distinct CDR3 sequences; only one count was recorded for 25% of them. The top ten clonotypes cover approximately 2% of the sample. The junction shows trimming of 3 bases on V and 0 bases on J, plus 5 bases between the germline ends. CDR1 and CDR2 are drawn from the germline V gene (reference sequence): DFQATT, SNEGSKA. From the cysteine up to the phenylalanine, the CDR3 has a length of 12 residues. The entry retains the CDR3 DNA only, 36 bases that are in frame from base 1. The paper as a whole reports these results and caveats: It was suggested by the authors that each seasonal influenza vaccination may recruit only a limited number of new T cells.

This clonotype was detected only a few times. Its antigen is currently not known. No clone much larger than this one lies a single base away; base qualities are absent. Sequenced here: CD4+ T cells sorted from PBMCs, sampled approximately 5 days after vaccination. Rearrangement joined TRBV20-1 to TRBJ1-2; the D gene identity is not certain. The receptor's source is a man aged 45-65 years who received an inactivated influenza vaccine. Donor details come from another sample of the same person, matched by shared clones. The DNA reads as follows: TGCAGTGCTAGCGAAGCTAACTATGGCTACACCTTC. This encodes CSASEANYGYTF.